This T cell receptor (beta chain) was observed in a study of early stage breast cancer tumors. Study-level background: Invasive lobular carcinomas made up about 30% of the 12 ER+/PR+/HER2- tumors. Study conclusions and caveats: Most shared enriched TCRB sequences were commonly generated ones. Tumors had 2 to 3-fold higher T cell density and higher clonality than adjacent normal breast tissue. Comparing each tissue with blood distinguished tumor from normal in about 85% of the 16 patients.

Profiling relied on immunoSEQ multiplex PCR, and the TCRdb table lists in-frame clones only, not all of them. The profile shows around 9,700 clones, over 70% of them singletons. Turning to this clone: Its antigen is currently unknown.

The V gene's germline CDR1 is MGHDK and CDR2 SYGVNS. CDR3 size: 11 residues. V dropped 4 bases and J dropped 5 bases, with 5 bases sitting between them. Sequenced sample: breast tumor tissue. The receptor's source is a person between 70 and 80 years old with breast cancer. This rearrangement joins TRBV25-1 to TRBJ2-5; D is undetermined. CDR3 nucleotides: TGTGCCAGCAGTGTGTATGAGACCCAGTACTTC. Translated, it gives CASSVYETQYF.